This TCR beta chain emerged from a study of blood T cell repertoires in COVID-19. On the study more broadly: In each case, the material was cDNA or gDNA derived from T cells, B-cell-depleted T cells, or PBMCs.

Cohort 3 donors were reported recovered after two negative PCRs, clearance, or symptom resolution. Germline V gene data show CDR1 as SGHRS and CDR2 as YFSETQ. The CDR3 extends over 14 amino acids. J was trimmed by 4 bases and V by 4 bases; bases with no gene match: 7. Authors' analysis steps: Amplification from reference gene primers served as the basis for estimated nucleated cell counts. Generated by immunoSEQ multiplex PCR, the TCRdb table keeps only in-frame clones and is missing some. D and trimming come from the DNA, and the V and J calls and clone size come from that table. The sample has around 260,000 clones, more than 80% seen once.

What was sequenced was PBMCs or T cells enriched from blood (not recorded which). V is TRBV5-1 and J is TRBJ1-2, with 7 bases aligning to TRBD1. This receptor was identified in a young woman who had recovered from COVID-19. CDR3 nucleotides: TGCGCCAGCAGCACGGGACAGCCGCCCTATGGCTACACCTTC. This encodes CASSTGQPPYGYTF.